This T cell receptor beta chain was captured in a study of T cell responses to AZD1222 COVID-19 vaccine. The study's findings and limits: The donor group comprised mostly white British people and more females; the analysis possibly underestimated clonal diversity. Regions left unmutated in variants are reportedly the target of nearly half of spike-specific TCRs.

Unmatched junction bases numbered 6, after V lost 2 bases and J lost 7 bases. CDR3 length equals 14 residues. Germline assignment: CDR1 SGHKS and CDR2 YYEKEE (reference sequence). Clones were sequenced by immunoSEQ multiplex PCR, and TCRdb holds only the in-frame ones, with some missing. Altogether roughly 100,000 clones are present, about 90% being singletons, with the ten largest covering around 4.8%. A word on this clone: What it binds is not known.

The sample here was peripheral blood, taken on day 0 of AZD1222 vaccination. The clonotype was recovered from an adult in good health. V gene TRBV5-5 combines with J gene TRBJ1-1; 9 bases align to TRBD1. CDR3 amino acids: CASSLQGAQVEAFF. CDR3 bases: TGTGCCAGCAGCTTACAGGGGGCACAGGTTGAAGCTTTCTTT.